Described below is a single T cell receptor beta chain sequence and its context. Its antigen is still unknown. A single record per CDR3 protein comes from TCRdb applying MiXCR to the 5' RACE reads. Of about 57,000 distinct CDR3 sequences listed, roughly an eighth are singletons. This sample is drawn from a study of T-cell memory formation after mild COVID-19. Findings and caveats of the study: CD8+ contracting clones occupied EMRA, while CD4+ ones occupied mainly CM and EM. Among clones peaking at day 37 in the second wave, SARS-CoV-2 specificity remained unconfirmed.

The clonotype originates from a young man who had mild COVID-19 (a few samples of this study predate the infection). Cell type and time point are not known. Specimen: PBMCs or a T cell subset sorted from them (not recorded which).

The DNA of the CDR3 is TGTGCCAGCAGTGGGGACAGGGATGGGAATCAGCCCCAGCATTTT. It encodes CASSGDRDGNQPQHF. The rearrangement joins TRBV12-3 or TRBV12-4 to TRBJ1-5, with 9 positions matching TRBD1. With V trimmed by 5 bases and J by 4 bases, 6 bases remained unmatched. The CDR3 consists of 15 residues.